This TCR beta chain came from a study of response to subunit inactivated influenza vaccine. General study findings and limits: The study's authors posited that every seasonal influenza vaccination enlists few new T cells.

Germline V gene sequence: CDR1 MNHEY, CDR2 SVGEGT. There are 16 residues in the CDR3. V was shortened by 0 bases and J by 2 bases, with 11 bases between the two germline ends. TCRdb re-called the RT-PCR reads through MiXCR, storing one row per CDR3 protein. Of fewer than 700,000 distinct CDR3 sequences detected, roughly 13% appear once; the ten largest clones hold around 14%. Of note for this clonotype: Its antigen is still unknown.

This specimen was PBMCs from blood, taken 40 to 50 days after vaccination. The clonotype comes from a man aged 45-65 years who received an inactivated influenza vaccine. The chain uses TRBV6-2 or TRBV6-3 and TRBJ1-5; the D gene is possibly TRBD1 (6 bases). CDR3 bases: TGTGCCAGCAGTTACTCTACGGAGGGGGGCAATCAGCCCCAGCATTTT. Its protein product is CASSYSTEGGNQPQHF.